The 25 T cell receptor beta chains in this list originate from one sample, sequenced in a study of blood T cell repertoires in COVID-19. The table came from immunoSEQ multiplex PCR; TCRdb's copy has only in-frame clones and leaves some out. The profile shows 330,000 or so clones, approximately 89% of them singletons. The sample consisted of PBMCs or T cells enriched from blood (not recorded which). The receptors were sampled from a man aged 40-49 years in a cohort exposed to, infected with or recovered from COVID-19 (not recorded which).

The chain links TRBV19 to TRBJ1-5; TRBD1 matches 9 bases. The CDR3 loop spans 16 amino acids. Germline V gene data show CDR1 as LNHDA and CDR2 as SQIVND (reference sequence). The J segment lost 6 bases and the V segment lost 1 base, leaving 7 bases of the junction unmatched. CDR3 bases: TGTGCCAGTAGTATAGGGAGCCCACAGGGGGCTCAGCCCCAGCATTTT. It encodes CASSIGSPQGAQPQHF.

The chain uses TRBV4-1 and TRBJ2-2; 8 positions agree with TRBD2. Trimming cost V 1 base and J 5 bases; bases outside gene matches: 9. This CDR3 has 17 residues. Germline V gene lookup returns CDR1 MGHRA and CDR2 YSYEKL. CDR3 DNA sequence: TGCGCCAGCAGCCAAGGATCCGCGGGAGGTCGAACCGGGGAGCTGTTTTTT. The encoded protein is CASSQGSAGGRTGELFF.

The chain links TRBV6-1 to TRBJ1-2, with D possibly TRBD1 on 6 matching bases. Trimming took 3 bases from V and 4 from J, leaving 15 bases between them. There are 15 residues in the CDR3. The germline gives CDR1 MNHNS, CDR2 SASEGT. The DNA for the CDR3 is TGTGCCAGCAGTGACGGGGGCGGGGGTACCTATGGCTACACCTTC. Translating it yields CASSDGGGGTYGYTF.

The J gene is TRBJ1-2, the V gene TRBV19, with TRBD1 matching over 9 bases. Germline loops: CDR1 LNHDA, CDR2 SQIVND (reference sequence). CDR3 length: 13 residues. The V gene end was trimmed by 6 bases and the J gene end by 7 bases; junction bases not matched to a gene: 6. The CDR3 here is CASSPQGAGGYTF. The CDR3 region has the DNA TGTGCCAGTAGCCCACAGGGGGCAGGTGGCTACACCTTC.

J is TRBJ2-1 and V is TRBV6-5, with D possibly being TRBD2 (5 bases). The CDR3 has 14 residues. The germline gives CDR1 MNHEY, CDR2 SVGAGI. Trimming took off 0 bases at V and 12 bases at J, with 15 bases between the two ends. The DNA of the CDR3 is TGTGCCAGCAGTTACTCCGGGGTCTCAATGGGGCAGTTCTTC. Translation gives CASSYSGVSMGQFF.

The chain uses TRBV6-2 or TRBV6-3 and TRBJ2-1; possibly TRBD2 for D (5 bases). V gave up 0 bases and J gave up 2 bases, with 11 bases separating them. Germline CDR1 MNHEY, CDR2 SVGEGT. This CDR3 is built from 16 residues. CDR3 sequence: CASSYSISGAYNEQFF. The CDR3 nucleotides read TGTGCCAGCAGTTACTCGATAAGCGGAGCCTACAATGAGCAGTTCTTC.

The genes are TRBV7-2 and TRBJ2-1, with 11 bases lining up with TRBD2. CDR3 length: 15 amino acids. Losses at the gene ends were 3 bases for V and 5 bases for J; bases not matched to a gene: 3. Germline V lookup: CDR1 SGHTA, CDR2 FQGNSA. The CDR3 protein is CASSFGLAGNNEQFF. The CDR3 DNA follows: TGTGCCAGCAGCTTTGGACTAGCGGGCAACAATGAGCAGTTCTTC.

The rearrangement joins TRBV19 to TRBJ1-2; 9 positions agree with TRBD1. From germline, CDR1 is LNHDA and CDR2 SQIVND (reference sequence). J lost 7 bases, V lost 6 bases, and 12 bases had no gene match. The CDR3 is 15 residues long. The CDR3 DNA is TGTGCCAGTAGCAGCCGGGACAGGGTTATCGGTGGCTACACCTTC. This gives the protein CASSSRDRVIGGYTF.

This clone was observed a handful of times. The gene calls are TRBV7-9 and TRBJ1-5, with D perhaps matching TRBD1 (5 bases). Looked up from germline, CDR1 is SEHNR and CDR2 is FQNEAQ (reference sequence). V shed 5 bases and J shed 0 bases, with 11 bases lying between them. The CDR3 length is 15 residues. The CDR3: CASSPTGDSNQPQHF. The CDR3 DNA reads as TGTGCCAGCAGCCCTACGGGGGATAGCAATCAGCCCCAGCATTTT.

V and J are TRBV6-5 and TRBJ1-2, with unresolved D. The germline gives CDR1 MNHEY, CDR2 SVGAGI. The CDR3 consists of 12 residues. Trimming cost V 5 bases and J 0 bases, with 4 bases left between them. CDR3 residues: CASSHSNYGYTF. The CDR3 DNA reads TGTGCCAGCAGTCATTCTAACTATGGCTACACCTTC.

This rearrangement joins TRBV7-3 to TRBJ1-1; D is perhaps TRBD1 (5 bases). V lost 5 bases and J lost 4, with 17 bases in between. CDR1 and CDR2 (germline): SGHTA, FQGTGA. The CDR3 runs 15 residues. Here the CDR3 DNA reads TGTGCCAGCAGCCCTGCAGGGTCGGGGGGCACTGAAGCTTTCTTT. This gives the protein CASSPAGSGGTEAFF.

Here the CDR3 reads CASSVTGTATGGNSPLHF. In nucleotides, the CDR3 is TGCGCCAGCAGTGTAACCGGGACAGCAACCGGAGGGAATTCACCCCTCCACTTT. This chain connects TRBV10-2 to TRBJ1-6, with 7 bases identical to TRBD1. This CDR3 contains 18 residues. V was pared by 4 bases and J by 7 bases, with 16 bases of the junction left unmatched. Per the germline V gene, CDR1 is WSHSY and CDR2 is SAAADI.

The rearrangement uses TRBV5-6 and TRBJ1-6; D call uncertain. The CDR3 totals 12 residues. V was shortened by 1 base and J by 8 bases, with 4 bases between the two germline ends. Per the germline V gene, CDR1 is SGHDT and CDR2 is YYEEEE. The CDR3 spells CASSLLDSPLHF. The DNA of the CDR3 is TGTGCCAGCAGCTTGTTAGATTCACCCCTCCACTTT.

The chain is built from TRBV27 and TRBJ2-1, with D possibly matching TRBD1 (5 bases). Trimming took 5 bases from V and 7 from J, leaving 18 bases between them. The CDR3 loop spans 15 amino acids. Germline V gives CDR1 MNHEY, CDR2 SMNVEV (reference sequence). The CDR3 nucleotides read TGTGCCAGCAGTCCTTTCAGCCAGGGTGTGAATGAGCAGTTCTTC. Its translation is CASSPFSQGVNEQFF.

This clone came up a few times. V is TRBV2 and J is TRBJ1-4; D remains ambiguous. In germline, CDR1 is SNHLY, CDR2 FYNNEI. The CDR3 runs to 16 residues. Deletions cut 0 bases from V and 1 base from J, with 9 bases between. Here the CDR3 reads CASSEAGRVTNEKLFF. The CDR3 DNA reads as TGTGCCAGCAGTGAAGCTGGGAGGGTAACTAATGAAAAACTGTTTTTT.

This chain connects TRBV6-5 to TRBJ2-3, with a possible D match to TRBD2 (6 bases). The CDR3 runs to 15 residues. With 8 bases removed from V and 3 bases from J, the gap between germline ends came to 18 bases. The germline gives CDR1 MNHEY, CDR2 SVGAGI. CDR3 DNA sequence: TGTGCCAGCTCCCGAGGGACTTCCCCAACAGATACGCAGTATTTT. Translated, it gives CASSRGTSPTDTQYF.

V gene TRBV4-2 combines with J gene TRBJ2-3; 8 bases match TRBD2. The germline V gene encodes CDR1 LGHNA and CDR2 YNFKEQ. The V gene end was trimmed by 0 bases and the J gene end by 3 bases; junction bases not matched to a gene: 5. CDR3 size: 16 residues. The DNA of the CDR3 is TGTGCCAGCAGCCAAGAAGGCGGGAGGTTTACAGATACGCAGTATTTT. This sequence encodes CASSQEGGRFTDTQYF.

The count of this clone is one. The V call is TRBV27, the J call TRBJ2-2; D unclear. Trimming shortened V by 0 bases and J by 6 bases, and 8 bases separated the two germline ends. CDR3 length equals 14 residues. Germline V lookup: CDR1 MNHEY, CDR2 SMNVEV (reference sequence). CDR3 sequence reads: CASSLSFSAGELFF. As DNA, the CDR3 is TGTGCCAGCAGTTTATCGTTCTCGGCCGGGGAGCTGTTTTTT.

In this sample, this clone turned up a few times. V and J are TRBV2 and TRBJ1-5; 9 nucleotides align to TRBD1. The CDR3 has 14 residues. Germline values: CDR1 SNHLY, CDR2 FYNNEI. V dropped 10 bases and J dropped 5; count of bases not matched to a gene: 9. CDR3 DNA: TGTGCCACCTCTGCGGGACAGGGAGATCAGCCCCAGCATTTT. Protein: CATSAGQGDQPQHF.

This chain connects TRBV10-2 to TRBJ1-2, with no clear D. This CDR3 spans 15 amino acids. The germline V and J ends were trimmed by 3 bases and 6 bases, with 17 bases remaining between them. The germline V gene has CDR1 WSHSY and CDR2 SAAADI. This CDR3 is CASSDNFQDPNGYTF. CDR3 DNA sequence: TGCGCCAGCAGTGACAATTTTCAGGATCCAAATGGCTACACCTTC.

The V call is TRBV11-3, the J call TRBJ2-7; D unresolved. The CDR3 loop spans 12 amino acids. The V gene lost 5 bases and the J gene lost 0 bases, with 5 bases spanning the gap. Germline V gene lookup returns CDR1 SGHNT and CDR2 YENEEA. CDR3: CASSTNSYEQYF. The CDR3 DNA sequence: TGTGCCAGCAGCACTAACTCCTACGAGCAGTACTTC.

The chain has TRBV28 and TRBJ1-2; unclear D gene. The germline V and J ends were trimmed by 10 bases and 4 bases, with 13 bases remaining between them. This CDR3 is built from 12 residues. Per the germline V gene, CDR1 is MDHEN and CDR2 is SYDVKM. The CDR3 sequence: CATSDQAYGYTF. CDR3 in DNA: TGTGCCACTAGTGACCAAGCCTATGGCTACACCTTC.

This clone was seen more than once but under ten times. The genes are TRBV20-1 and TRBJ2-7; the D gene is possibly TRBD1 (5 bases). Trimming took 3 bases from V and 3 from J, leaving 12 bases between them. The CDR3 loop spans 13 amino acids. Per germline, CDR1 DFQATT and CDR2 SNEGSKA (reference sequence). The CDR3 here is CSASPGRDYEQYF. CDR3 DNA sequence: TGCAGTGCTAGTCCTGGCAGGGACTACGAGCAGTACTTC.

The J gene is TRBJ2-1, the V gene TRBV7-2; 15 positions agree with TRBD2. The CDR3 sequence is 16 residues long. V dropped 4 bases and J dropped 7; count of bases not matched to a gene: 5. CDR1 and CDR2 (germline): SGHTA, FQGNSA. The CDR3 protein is CASSSAGTSGRNEQFF. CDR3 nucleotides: TGTGCCAGCAGCTCGGCCGGGACTAGCGGGAGGAATGAGCAGTTCTTC.

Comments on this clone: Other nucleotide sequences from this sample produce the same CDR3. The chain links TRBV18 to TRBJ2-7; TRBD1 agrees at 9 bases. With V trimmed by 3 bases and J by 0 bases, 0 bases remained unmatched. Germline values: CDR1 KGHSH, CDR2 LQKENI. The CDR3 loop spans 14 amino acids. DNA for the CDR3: TGTGCCAGCTCACCGGGACAGGGCTCCTACGAGCAGTACTTC. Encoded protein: CASSPGQGSYEQYF.